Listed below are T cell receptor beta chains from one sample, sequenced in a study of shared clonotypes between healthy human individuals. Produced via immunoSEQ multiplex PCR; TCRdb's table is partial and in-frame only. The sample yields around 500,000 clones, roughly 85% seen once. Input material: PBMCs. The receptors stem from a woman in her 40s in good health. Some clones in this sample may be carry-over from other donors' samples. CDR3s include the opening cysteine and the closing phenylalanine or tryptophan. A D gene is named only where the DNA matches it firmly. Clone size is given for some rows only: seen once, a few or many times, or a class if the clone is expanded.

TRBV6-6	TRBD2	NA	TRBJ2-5	TGTGCCAGCAGGTCCCCGACTAGCGGGAGTCGGGAGACCCAGTACTTC	CASRSPTSGSRETQYF
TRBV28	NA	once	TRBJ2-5	TGTGCCAGCAGTTTAGCGGGACGACAAGAGACCCAGTACTTC	CASSLAGRQETQYF
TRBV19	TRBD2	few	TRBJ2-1	TGTGCCAGTAGCACTGGACTAGCGGGAGTCGTTGAGCAGTTCTTC	CASSTGLAGVVEQFF
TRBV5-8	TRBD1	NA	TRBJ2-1	TGTGCCAGCAGCTCAGGACAGGGTACGGTATCCTACAATGAGCAGTTCTTC	CASSSGQGTVSYNEQFF
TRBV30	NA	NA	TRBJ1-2	TGTGCCTGGATAGGAGGGAGGACGAACTATGGCTACACCTTC	CAWIGGRTNYGYTF
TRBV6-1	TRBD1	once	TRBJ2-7	TGTGCCAGCAGTGAAGGGACAGGGGTGGCCGAGCAGTACTTC	CASSEGTGVAEQYF
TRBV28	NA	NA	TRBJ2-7	TGTGCCAGCAGGCCTGGGGGCAGCACCTACGAGCAGTACTTC	CASRPGGSTYEQYF
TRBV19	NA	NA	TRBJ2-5	TGTGCCACCGCCCGAGAGGGGAAAGAGACCCAGTACTTC	CATAREGKETQYF
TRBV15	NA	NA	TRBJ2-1	TGTGCCACCAGCAGGGTTATCTACAATGAGCAGTTCTTC	CATSRVIYNEQFF
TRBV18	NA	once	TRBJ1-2	TGTGCCAGCTCAAGAGGACAGCACCAGGGTGGCTACACCTTC	CASSRGQHQGGYTF
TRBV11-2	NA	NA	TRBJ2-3	TGTGCCAGCAGCTCTGGATCGGCCGGCGGGACAGATACGCAGTATTTT	CASSSGSAGGTDTQYF
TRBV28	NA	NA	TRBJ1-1	TGTGCCAGCAGTTTGGGGCCCCTGACACCGAACACTGAAGCTTTCTTT	CASSLGPLTPNTEAFF
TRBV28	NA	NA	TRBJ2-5	TGTGCCTCCCAGGCGGTTGAGACCCAGTACTTC	CASQAVETQYF
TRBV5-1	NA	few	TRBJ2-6	TGCGCCAGCAGCTTGGGGGGCGCGTCTGGGGCCAACGTCCTGACTTTC	CASSLGGASGANVLTF
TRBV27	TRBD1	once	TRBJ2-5	TGTGCCAGCAGTCTCCACAGGGGGGTAGAGACCCAGTACTTC	CASSLHRGVETQYF
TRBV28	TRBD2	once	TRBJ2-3	TGTGCCAGCAGTCACATCCCCGGGACTAGCGGGAGTACAACCGGAGATACGCAGTATTTT	CASSHIPGTSGSTTGDTQYF
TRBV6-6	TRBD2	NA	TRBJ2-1	TGTGCCAGCAGAACAACGCTAGCGGACGCCTACAATGAGCAGTTCTTC	CASRTTLADAYNEQFF
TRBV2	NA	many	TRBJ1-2	TGTGCCAGCAGGATGACAGTTCAGGGTGGCTACACCTTC	CASRMTVQGGYTF